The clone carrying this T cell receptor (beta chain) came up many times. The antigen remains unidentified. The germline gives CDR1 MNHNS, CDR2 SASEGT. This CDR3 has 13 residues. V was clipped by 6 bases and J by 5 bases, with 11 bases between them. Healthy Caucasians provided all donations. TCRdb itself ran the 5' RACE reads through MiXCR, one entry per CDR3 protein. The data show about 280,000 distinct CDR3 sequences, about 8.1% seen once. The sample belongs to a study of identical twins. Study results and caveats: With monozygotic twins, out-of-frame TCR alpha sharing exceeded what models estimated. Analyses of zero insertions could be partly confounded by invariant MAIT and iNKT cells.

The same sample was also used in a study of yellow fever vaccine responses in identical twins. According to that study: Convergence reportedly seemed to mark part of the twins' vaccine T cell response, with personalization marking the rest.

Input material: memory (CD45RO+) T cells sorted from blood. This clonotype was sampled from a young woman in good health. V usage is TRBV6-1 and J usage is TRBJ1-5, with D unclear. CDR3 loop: CASRPRRDQPQHF. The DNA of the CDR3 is TGTGCCAGCAGACCTAGGAGGGATCAGCCCCAGCATTTT.